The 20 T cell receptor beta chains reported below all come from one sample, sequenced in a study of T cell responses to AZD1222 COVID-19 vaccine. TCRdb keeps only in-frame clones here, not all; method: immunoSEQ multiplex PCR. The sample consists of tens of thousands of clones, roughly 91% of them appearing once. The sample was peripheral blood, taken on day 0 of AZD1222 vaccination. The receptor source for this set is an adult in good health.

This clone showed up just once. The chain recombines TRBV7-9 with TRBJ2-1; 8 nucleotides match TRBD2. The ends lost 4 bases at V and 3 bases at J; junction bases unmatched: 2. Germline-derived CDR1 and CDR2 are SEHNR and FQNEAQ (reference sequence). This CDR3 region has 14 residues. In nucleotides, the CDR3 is TGTGCCAGCAGCTCCGGGACTAGCTACAATGAGCAGTTCTTC. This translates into CASSSGTSYNEQFF.

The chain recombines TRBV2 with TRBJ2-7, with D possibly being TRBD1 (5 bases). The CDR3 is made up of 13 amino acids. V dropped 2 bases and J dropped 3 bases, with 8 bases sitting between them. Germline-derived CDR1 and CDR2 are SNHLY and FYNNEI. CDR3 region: CASSERGHYEQYF. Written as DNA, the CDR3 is TGTGCCAGCAGTGAAAGGGGTCACTACGAGCAGTACTTC.

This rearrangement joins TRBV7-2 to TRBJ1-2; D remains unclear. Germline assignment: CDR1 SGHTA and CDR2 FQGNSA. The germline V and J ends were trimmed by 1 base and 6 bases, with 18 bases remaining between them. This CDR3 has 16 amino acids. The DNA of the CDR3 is TGTGCCAGCAGCTTAGAGATGGGAATGGCAAGCGATGGCTACACCTTC. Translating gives CASSLEMGMASDGYTF. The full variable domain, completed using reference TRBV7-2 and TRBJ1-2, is GAGVSQSPSNKVTEKGKDVELRCDPISGHTALYWYRQSLGQGLEFLIYFQGNSAPDKSGLPSDRFSAERTGGSVSTLTIQRTQQEDSAVYLCASSLEMGMASDGYTFGSGTRLTVV.

CDR3 region: CASSAEATGVTGELFF. The CDR3 region has the DNA TGTGCCAGCAGTGCCGAGGCGACAGGGGTTACCGGGGAGCTGTTTTTT. V and J are TRBV6-4 and TRBJ2-2, with 8 bases fitting TRBD1. The germline gives CDR1 MRHNA, CDR2 SNTAGT. CDR3 length equals 16 residues. V lost 4 bases and J lost 5; bases outside the gene matches: 9.

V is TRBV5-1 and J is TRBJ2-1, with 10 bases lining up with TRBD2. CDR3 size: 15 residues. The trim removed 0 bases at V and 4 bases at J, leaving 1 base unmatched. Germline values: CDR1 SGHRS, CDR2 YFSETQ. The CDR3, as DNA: TGCGCCAGCAGCTTGGTAGCGGGGGGATACAATGAGCAGTTCTTC. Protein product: CASSLVAGGYNEQFF.

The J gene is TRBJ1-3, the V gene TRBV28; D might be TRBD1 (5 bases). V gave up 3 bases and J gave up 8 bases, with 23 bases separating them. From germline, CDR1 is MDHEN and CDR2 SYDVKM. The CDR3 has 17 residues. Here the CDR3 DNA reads TGTGCCAGCAGTTTGATTAGAGGTGTCCAGGGTGGTGACACCATATATTTT. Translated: CASSLIRGVQGGDTIYF. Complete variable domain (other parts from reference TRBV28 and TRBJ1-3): DVKVTQSSRYLVKRTGEKVFLECVQDMDHENMFWYRQDPGLGLRLIYFSYDVKMKEKGDIPEGYSVSREKKERFSLILESASTNQTSMYLCASSLIRGVQGGDTIYFGEGSWLTVV.

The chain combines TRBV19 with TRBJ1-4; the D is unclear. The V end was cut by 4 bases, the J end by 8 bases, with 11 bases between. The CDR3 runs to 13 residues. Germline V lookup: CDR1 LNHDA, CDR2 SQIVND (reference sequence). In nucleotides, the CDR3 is TGTGCCAGTAGTACGCGCCCGAACGAAAAACTGTTTTTT. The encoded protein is CASSTRPNEKLFF.

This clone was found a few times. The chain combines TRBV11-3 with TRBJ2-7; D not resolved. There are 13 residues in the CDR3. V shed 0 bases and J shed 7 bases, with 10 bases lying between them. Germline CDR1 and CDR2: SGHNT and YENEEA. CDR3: CASSLDHGDEQYF. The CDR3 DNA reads TGTGCCAGCAGCTTAGATCATGGAGATGAGCAGTACTTC.

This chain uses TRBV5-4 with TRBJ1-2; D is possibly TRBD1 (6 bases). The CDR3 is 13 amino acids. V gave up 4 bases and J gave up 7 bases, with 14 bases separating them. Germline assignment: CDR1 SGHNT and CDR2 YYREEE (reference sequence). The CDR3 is CASSHPQGIGYTF. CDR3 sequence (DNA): TGTGCCAGCAGCCACCCTCAGGGGATTGGCTACACCTTC.

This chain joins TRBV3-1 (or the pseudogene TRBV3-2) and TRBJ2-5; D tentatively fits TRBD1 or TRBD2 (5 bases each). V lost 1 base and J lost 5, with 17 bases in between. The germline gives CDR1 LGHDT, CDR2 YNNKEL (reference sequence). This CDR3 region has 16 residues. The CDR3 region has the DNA TGTGCCAGCAGCCAAGCGGGCCCAGGGCCGGGGGAGACCCAGTACTTC. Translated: CASSQAGPGPGETQYF.

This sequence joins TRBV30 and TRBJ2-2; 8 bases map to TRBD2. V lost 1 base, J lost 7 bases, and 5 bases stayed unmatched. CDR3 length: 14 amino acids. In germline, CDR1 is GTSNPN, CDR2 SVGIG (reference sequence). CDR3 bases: TGTGCCTGGAGTGCGCCCGGGGGGGACGGGGAGCTGTTTTTT. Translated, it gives CAWSAPGGDGELFF.

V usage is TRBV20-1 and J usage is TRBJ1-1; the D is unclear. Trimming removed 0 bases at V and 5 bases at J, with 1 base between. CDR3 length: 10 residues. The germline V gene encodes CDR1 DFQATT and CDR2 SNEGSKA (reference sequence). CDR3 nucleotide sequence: TGCAGTGCTAGAGAAACTGAAGCTTTCTTT. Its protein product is CSARETEAFF.

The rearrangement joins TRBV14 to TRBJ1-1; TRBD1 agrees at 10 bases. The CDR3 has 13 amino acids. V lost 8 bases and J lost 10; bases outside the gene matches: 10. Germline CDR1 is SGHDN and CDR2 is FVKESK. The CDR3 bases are TGTGCCAGCTCCATTGGGACAGGGGTAAGAGCTTTCTTT. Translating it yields CASSIGTGVRAFF. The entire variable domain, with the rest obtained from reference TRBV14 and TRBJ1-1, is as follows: EAGVTQFPSHSVIEKGQTVTLRCDPISGHDNLYWYRRVMGKEIKFLLHFVKESKQDESGMPNNRFLAERTGGTYSTLKVQPAELEDSGVYFCASSIGTGVRAFFGQGTRLTVV.

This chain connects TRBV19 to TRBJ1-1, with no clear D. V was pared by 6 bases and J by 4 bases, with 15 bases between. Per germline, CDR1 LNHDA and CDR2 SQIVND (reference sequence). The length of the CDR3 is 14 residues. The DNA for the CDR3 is TGTGCCAGTAGATTTGAGTGGGTGAGCACTGAAGCTTTCTTT. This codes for CASRFEWVSTEAFF.

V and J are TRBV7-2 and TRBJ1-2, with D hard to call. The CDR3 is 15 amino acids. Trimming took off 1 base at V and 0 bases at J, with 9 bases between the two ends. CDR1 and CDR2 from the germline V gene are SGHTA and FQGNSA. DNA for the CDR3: TGTGCCAGCAGCTTAGGTCAAGGAGCTAACTATGGCTACACCTTC. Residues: CASSLGQGANYGYTF.

The CDR3 DNA reads TGTGCCAGCAGCCTACGGACTACCTATGAGCAGTTCTTC. This translates into CASSLRTTYEQFF. V and J are TRBV11-2 and TRBJ2-1; a possible D gene is TRBD2 (6 bases). Trimming took off 5 bases at V and 8 bases at J, with 13 bases between the two ends. The CDR3 extends over 13 amino acids. CDR1 SGHAT and CDR2 FQNNGV come from the germline V gene. Full variable domain (remainder filled in from reference TRBV11-2 and TRBJ2-1): EAGVAQSPRYKIIEKRQSVAFWCNPISGHATLYWYQQILGQGPKLLIQFQNNGVVDDSQLPKDRFSAERLKGVDSTLKIQPAKLEDSAVYLCASSLRTTYEQFFGPGTRLTVL.

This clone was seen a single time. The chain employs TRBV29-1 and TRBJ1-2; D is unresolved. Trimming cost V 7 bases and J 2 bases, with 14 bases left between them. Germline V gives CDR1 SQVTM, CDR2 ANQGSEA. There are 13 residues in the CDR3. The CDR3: CSGDPVQNYGYTF. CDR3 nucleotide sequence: TGCAGCGGAGACCCAGTACAAAACTATGGCTACACCTTC.

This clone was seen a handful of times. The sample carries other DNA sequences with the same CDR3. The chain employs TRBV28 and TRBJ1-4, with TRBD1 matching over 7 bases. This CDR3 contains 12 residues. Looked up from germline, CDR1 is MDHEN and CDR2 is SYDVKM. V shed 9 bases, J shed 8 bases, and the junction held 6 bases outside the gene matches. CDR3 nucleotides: TGTGCCAGTTCAGGGGGTAAGGAAAAACTGTTTTTT. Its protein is CASSGGKEKLFF. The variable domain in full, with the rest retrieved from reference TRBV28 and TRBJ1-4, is DVKVTQSSRYLVKRTGEKVFLECVQDMDHENMFWYRQDPGLGLRLIYFSYDVKMKEKGDIPEGYSVSREKKERFSLILESASTNQTSMYLCASSGGKEKLFFGSGTQLSVL.

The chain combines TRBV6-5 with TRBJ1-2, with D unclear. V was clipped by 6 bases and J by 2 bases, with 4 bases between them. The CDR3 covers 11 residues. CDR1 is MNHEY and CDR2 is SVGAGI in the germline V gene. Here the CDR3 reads CASRSNYGYTF. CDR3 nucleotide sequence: TGTGCCAGCAGGTCGAACTATGGCTACACCTTC.

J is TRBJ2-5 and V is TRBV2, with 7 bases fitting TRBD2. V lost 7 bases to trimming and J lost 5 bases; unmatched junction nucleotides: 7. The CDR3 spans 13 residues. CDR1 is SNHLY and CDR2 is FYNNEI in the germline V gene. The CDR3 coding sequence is TGTGCCAGCACCAGGGACTACGGGGAGACCCAGTACTTC. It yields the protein CASTRDYGETQYF.